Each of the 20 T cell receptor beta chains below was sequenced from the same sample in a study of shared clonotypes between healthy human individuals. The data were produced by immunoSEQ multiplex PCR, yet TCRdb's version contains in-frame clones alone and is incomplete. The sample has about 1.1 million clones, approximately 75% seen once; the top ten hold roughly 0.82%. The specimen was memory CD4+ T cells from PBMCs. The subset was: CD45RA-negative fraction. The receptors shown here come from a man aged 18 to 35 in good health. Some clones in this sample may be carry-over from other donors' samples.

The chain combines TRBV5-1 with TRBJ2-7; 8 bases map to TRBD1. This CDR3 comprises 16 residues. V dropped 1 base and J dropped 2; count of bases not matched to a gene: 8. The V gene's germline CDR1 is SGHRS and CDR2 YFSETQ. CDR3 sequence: CASSLSYGQGTYEQYF. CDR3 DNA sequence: TGCGCCAGCAGCTTGAGTTATGGACAGGGAACCTACGAGCAGTACTTC.

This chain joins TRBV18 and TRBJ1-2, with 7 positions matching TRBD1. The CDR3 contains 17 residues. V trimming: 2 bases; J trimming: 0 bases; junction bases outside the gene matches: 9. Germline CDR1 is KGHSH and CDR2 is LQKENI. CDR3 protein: CASSPMVAGTANYGYTF. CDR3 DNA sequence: TGTGCCAGCTCACCAATGGTTGCCGGGACAGCTAACTATGGCTACACCTTC.

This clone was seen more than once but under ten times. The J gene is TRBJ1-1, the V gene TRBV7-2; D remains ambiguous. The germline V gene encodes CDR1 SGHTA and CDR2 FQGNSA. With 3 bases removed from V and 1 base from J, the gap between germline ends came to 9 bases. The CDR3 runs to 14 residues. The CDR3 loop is CASSFALGNTEAFF. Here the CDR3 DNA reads TGTGCCAGCAGCTTCGCGCTTGGGAACACTGAAGCTTTCTTT.

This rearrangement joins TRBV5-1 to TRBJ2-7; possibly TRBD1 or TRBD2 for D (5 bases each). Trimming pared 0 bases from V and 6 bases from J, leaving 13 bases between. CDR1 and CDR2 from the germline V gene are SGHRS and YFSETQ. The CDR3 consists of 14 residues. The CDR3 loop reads CASSLGGEGSEQYF. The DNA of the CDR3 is TGCGCCAGCAGCTTGGGGGGAGAGGGGTCCGAGCAGTACTTC.

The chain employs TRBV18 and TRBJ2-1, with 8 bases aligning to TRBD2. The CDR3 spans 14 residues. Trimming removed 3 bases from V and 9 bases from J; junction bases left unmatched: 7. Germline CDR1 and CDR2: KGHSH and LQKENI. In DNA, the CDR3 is TGTGCCAGCTCACCGGGACGGGAGGGCCGTGAGCAGTTCTTC. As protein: CASSPGREGREQFF.

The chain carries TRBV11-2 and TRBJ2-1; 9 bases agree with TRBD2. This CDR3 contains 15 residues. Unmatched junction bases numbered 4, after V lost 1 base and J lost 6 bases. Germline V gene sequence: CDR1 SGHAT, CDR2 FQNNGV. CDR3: CASSLGVAGVNEQFF. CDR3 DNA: TGTGCCAGCAGCTTAGGAGTAGCGGGAGTCAATGAGCAGTTCTTC.

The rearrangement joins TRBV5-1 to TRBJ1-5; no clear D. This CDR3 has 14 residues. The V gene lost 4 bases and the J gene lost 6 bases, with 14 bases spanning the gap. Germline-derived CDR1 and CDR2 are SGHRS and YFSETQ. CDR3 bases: TGCGCCAGCAGCACGGGGATTGTCGGTCAGCCCCAGCATTTT. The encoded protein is CASSTGIVGQPQHF.

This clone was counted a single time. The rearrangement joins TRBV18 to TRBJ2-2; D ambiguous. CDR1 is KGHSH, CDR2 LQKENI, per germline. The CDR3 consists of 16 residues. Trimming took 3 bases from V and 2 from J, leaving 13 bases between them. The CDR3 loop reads CASSPFRSDNTGELFF. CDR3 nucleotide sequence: TGTGCCAGCTCACCTTTTCGGTCCGACAACACCGGGGAGCTGTTTTTT.

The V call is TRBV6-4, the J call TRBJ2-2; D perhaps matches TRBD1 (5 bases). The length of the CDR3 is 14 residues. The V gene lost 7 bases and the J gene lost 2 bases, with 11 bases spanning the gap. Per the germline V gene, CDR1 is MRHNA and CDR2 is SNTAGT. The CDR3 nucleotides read TGTGCCAGCAAGGACACACGAAACACCGGGGAGCTGTTTTTT. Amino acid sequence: CASKDTRNTGELFF.

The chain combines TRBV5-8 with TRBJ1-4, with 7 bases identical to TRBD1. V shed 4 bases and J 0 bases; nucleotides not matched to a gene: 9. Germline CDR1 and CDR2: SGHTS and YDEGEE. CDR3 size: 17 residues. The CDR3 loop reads CASSKGTVLATNEKLFF. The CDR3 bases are TGTGCCAGCAGCAAGGGGACAGTTCTTGCAACTAATGAAAAACTGTTTTTT.

In DNA form, the CDR3 reads TGTGCCAGCAGTTTATTGAAGCGAGGGACGGGAAACACCATATATTTT. Protein: CASSLLKRGTGNTIYF. The chain recombines TRBV28 with TRBJ1-3, with a tentative D call TRBD1 (5 bases). Germline CDR1 is MDHEN and CDR2 is SYDVKM. This CDR3 has 16 residues. V lost 1 base and J 4 bases, leaving 14 bases between the germline ends.

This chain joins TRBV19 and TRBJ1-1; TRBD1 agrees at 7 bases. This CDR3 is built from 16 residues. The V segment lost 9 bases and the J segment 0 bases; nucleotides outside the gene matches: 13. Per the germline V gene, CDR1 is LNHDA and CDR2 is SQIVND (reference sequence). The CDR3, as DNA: TGTGCCAGCATGAAGGGGGCAGGGGTCGTGAACACTGAAGCTTTCTTT. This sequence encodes CASMKGAGVVNTEAFF. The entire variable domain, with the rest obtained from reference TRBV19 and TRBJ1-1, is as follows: DGGITQSPKYLFRKEGQNVTLSCEQNLNHDAMYWYRQDPGQGLRLIYYSQIVNDFQKGDIAEGYSVSREKKESFPLTVTSAQKNPTAFYLCASMKGAGVVNTEAFFGQGTRLTVV.

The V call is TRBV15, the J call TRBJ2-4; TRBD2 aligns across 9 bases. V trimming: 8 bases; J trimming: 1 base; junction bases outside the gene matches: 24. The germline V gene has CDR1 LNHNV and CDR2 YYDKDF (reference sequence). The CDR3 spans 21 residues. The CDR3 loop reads CATLSQRAGGFRGGAKNIQYF. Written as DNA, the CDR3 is TGTGCCACCTTGAGTCAGCGAGCGGGAGGATTTCGGGGTGGGGCCAAAAACATTCAGTACTTC.

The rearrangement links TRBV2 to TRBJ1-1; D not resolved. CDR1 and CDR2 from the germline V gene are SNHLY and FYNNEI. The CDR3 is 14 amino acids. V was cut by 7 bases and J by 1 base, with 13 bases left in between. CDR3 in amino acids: CASISTERNTEAFF. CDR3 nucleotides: TGTGCCAGCATTTCGACCGAACGGAACACTGAAGCTTTCTTT.

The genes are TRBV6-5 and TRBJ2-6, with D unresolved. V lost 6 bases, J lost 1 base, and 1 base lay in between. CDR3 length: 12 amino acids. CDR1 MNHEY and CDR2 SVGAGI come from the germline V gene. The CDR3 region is CASRSGANVLTF. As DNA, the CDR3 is TGTGCCAGCAGGTCTGGGGCCAACGTCCTGACTTTC.

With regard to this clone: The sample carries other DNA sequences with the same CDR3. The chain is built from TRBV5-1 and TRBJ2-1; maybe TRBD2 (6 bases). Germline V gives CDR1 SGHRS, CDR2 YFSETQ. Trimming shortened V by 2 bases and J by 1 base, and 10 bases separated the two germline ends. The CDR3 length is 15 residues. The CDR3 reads CASSFLAGSYNEQFF. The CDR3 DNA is TGCGCCAGCAGCTTCCTGGCGGGATCCTACAATGAGCAGTTCTTC.

CDR3 sequence reads: CASSLGTGVEAFF. The CDR3 coding sequence is TGCGCCAGCAGCCTAGGGACAGGGGTTGAAGCTTTCTTT. The chain is built from TRBV5-1 and TRBJ1-1; TRBD1 matches at 10 bases. This CDR3 is built from 13 residues. The germline CDR1 and CDR2 sequences are SGHRS and YFSETQ. V lost 4 bases to trimming and J lost 7 bases; unmatched junction nucleotides: 4.

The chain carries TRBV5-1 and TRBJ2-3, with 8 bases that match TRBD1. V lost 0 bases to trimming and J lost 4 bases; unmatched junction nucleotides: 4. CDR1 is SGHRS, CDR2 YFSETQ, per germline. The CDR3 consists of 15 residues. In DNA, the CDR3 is TGCGCCAGCAGCTTGGCACAGGGACAGGCAGATACGCAGTATTTT. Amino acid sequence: CASSLAQGQADTQYF.

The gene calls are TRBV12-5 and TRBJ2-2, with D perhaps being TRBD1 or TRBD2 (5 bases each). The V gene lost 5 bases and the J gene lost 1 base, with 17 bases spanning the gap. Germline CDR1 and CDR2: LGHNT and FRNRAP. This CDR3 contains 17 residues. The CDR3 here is CASGQTSGTVNTGELFF. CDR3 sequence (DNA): TGTGCTAGTGGTCAGACCTCCGGGACGGTGAACACCGGGGAGCTGTTTTTT.

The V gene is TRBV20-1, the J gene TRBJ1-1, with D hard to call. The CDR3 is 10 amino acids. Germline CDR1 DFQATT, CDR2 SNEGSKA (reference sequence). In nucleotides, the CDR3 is TGCAGCATTCGACGCACTGAAGCTTTCTTT. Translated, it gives CSIRRTEAFF.